These 8 T cell receptor beta chains share one sample of origin, sequenced in a study of blood T cell repertoires in COVID-19. Generated by immunoSEQ multiplex PCR, the TCRdb table keeps only in-frame clones and is missing some. The table has about 300,000 clones, roughly 90% seen once. The sample taken for sequencing was peripheral blood. These receptors all come from a man aged 18 to 29 who had recovered from COVID-19.

The chain employs TRBV18 and TRBJ2-1, with TRBD1 as a possible D gene (5 bases). The germline V and J ends were trimmed by 3 bases and 4 bases, with 7 bases remaining between them. The CDR3 covers 13 residues. The germline V gene encodes CDR1 KGHSH and CDR2 LQKENI. CDR3: CASSPTGYNEQFF. DNA of the CDR3: TGTGCCAGCTCACCCACAGGATACAATGAGCAGTTCTTC.

This rearrangement joins TRBV9 to TRBJ2-3; 9 bases are shared with TRBD1. The CDR3 loop spans 16 amino acids. Trimming removed 4 bases from V and 1 base from J; junction bases left unmatched: 7. Germline-derived CDR1 and CDR2 are SGDLS and YYNGEE. CDR3 DNA sequence: TGTGCCAGCAGCTCAACAGGGGGCTTTGGCACAGATACGCAGTATTTT. As protein: CASSSTGGFGTDTQYF.

The J gene is TRBJ1-1, the V gene TRBV12-3 or TRBV12-4; no definite D call. The CDR3 runs 13 residues. Trimming took off 2 bases at V and 1 base at J, with 5 bases between the two ends. The CDR3 DNA follows: TGTGCCAGCAGTTTACGAGAGAACACTGAAGCTTTCTTT. Translated: CASSLRENTEAFF.

The chain combines TRBV6-6 with TRBJ1-1; maybe TRBD1 (6 bases). This CDR3 spans 13 amino acids. V dropped 5 bases and J dropped 3 bases, with 10 bases sitting between them. The germline CDR1 and CDR2 sequences are MNHNY and SVGAGI (reference sequence). This chain's CDR3 is CASSLRTDTEAFF. Here the CDR3 DNA reads TGTGCCAGCAGTCTAAGGACAGACACTGAAGCTTTCTTT.

The chain links TRBV28 to TRBJ2-7; a weak D match, TRBD2 (5 bases). This CDR3 is built from 13 residues. The germline V gene has CDR1 MDHEN and CDR2 SYDVKM. The V gene lost 7 bases and the J gene lost 3 bases, with 13 bases spanning the gap. For the CDR3, the DNA is TGTGCCAGCATTCCTACCGGGAACTACGAGCAGTACTTC. It codes for CASIPTGNYEQYF.

The V call is TRBV5-1, the J call TRBJ1-2, with 7 bases aligning to TRBD1. The junction had 2 bases not matched to a gene; V was cut back by 4 bases and J by 2 bases. This CDR3 is built from 13 residues. Germline-derived CDR1 and CDR2 are SGHRS and YFSETQ. The CDR3 loop is CASSPTGNYGYTF. In nucleotides, the CDR3 is TGCGCCAGCAGCCCGACAGGGAACTATGGCTACACCTTC.

The V and J genes are TRBV9 and TRBJ2-7, with D uncertain. V lost 0 bases and J 1 base, leaving 8 bases between the germline ends. CDR1 is SGDLS and CDR2 is YYNGEE in the germline V gene. The CDR3 has 14 residues. Written as DNA, the CDR3 is TGTGCCAGCAGCGTAGAAACCTATTCCTACGAGCAGTACTTC. Encoded protein: CASSVETYSYEQYF.

The chain carries TRBV10-1 and TRBJ2-6, with a tentative D call TRBD1 (6 bases). V was pared by 0 bases and J by 11 bases, with 17 bases between. The germline V gene has CDR1 WNHNN and CDR2 SYGVQD (reference sequence). This CDR3 comprises 16 residues. DNA for the CDR3: TGCGCCAGCAGTGAGTCTGGGCCAGGGGCCCAAGACGTCCTGACTTTC. This sequence encodes CASSESGPGAQDVLTF.